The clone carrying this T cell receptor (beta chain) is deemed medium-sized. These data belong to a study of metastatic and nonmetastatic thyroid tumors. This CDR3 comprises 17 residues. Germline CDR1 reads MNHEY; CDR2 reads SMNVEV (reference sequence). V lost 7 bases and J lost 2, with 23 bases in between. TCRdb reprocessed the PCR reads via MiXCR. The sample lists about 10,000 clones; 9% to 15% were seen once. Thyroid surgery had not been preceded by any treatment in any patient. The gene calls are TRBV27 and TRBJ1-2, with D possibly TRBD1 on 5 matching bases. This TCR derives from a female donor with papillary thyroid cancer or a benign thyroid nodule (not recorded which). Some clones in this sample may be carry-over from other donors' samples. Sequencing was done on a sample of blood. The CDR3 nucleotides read TGTGCCAGCACCCCGGTCCCCCCCCAGACAGCAAACTATGGCTACACCTTC. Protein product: CASTPVPPQTANYGYTF.